Described below is a single TCR beta chain sequence and its context. What it recognizes is unknown. This entry belongs to a study of shared clonotypes between healthy human individuals. Libraries were prepared by immunoSEQ multiplex PCR; TCRdb keeps only in-frame clonotypes and omits some of them. Here the sample spans 950,000 to 1,100,000 clones, around 74% being singletons. General study findings and limits: Naive CD4 clonotypes were shared across several donors at roughly 5.3%. Generally, estimated richness proved larger in naive subsets than it did in memory subsets.

This clonotype originated in a man younger than 30 in good health. The sequencing input was memory CD4+ T cells sorted from blood. The subset denotes: CD45RA-negative fraction.

The CDR3 nucleotides read TGTGCCTGGGGGACCGGGCACTCCTACGAGCAGTACTTC. It specifies CAWGTGHSYEQYF. This chain joins TRBV30 and TRBJ2-7, with D tentatively TRBD1 or TRBD2 (5 bases each). CDR1 and CDR2 from the germline V gene are GTSNPN and SVGIG (reference sequence). The V end lost 5 bases, the J end lost 0 bases, and 11 bases lay between the germline ends. The CDR3 covers 13 residues.